Here is one T cell receptor delta chain with its context. The translation of this DNA and the TCRdb protein of a much larger clone differ at residue 17, probably owing to a read error; the protein shown here is translated from the DNA. These data come from a study of gamma-delta T cells after stem cell transplantation. Germline assignment: CDR1 GEAIGNYY and CDR2 EKD. CDR3 length: 19 residues. TCRdb reran clone calling via CATT on the RT-PCR reads. Of around 1,300 delta-chain clones in the sample, about 13% were seen once. This TCR derives from a human donor. It is not recorded whose cells these are; they may come from a transplant donor. J is TRDJ1 and V is TRDV2, with D perhaps given as TRDD2 or TRDD3 (7 bases each). The specimen sequenced was gamma-delta T cells. The DNA for the CDR3 is TGTGCCTGTGACACGGCGGGCTTTCCTACTGGGGCTTATGGCGATAAATTCATCTTT. Translation: CACDTAGFPTGAYGDKFIF.